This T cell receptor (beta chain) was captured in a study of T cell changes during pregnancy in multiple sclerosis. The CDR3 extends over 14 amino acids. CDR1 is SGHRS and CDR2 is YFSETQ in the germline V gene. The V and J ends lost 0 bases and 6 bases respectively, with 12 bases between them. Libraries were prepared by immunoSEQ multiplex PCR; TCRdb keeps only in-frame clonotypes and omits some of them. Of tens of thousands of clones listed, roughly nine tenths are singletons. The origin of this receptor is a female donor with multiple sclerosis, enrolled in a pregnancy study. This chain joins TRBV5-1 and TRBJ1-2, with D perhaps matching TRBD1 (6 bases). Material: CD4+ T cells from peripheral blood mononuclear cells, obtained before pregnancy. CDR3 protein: CASSLGTVINGYTF. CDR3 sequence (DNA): TGCGCCAGCAGCTTGGGGACAGTGATCAATGGCTACACCTTC.